This TCR beta chain was sequenced for a study of cytomegalovirus exposure and HLA in healthy donors. All donors participated as healthy donors of bone marrow. V dropped 4 bases and J dropped 5; count of bases not matched to a gene: 9. The CDR3 runs to 15 residues. Looked up from germline, CDR1 is SQVTM and CDR2 is ANQGSEA. 60 Vbeta and 13 Jbeta primers were used in PCR. TCRdb's table, derived via immunoSEQ multiplex PCR, lists solely in-frame clones and lacks some. The sample records about 160,000 clones, roughly 85% being singletons. Study-wide points: The number of N-insertions in an Asian-associated ancestry cluster was reportedly below the approximately 700-donor mean in a later analysis. Some TCR beta chains (around 180 of them) were listed as cytomegalovirus-associated.

Points on this clone: What it recognizes is unknown.

Material for sequencing was PBMCs. This receptor was identified in a woman aged 50 to 65 in good health and CMV-seronegative. The rearrangement joins TRBV29-1 to TRBJ2-1; 9 bases line up with TRBD1. For the CDR3, the DNA is TGCAGCGTTGTCGGCGGGACAGGGATCCACAATGAGCAGTTCTTC. Protein product: CSVVGGTGIHNEQFF.